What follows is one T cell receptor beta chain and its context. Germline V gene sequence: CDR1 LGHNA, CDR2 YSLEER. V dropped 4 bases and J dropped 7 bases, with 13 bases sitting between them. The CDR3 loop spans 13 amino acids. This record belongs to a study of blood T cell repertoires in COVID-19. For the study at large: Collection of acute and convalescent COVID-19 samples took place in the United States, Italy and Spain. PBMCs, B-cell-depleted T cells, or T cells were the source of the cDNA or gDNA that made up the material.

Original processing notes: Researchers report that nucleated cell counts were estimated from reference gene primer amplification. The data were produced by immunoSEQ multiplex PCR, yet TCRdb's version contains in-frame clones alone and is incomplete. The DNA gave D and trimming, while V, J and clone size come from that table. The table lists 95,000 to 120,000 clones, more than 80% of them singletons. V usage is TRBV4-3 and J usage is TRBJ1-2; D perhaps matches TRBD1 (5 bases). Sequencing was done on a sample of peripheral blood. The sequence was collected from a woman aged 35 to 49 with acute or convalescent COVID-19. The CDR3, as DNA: TGCGCCAGCAGCCCTGTGGGGGGAGCTGGCTACACCTTC. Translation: CASSPVGGAGYTF.